The clone carrying this TCR beta chain was seen just once. Trimming pared 7 bases from V and 3 bases from J, leaving 6 bases between. This CDR3 is 10 amino acids long. Per the germline V gene, CDR1 is DFQATT and CDR2 is SNEGSKA (reference sequence). This sample is drawn from a study of control samples from healthy donors and cancer patients. Profiling relied on immunoSEQ multiplex PCR, and the TCRdb table lists in-frame clones only, not all of them. Among roughly 190,000 clones, about 91% were seen once, and the ten largest hold 1.5% to 2%. Sequencing used blood. This sequence was found in a man aged 25-45 years in good health. The V call is TRBV20-1, the J call TRBJ1-2; D unresolved. The CDR3 here is CSVGDYGYTF. The CDR3 DNA follows: TGCAGTGTCGGGGACTATGGCTACACCTTC.